This T cell receptor beta chain was sequenced in a study of cytomegalovirus exposure and HLA in healthy donors. Study as a whole: An analysis done earlier identified fewer than 140 million unique TCR beta sequences from about 180 million T cells. The study's findings and limits: It was in a later analysis that TCR association rates were seen to vary by HLA locus, highest for DRB1 and lowest for HLA-C.

Turning to this clone: Its target is not known. Other DNA sequences within the sample encode an identical CDR3.

Germline CDR1 reads SGHTA; CDR2 reads FQGNSA. V lost 5 bases and J lost 1, with 3 bases in between. The CDR3 spans 11 residues. The PCR contained 60 Vbeta and 13 Jbeta primers. Generated by immunoSEQ multiplex PCR, the TCRdb table keeps only in-frame clones and is missing some. The sample includes 150,000 to 200,000 clones, under 85% of them seen just once. This receptor was identified in a human donor in good health. The J gene is TRBJ2-7, the V gene TRBV7-2; D is undetermined. The sequencing sample was made of PBMCs. The CDR3, as DNA: TGTGCCAGCAGCCCTTCCTACGAGCAGTACTTC. Translation gives CASSPSYEQYF.